A selection of T cell receptor beta chains follows, all from one sample in a study of CD8 T cells in ankylosing spondylitis. Using its own MiXCR run on the 5' RACE reads, TCRdb lists one record per CDR3 protein. Here the sample spans some 800,000 distinct CDR3 sequences, 12% being singletons. Sequencing was performed on blood, either unsorted or a sorted T cell fraction (not recorded which). The source of these receptors is a male donor with ankylosing spondylitis. Both conserved end residues are part of each CDR3. A D gene is named only where the DNA matches it firmly. Only some rows state a clone size, as once, few, many or a class for expanded clones.

many	NA	TRBJ2-7	TRBV5-1	TGCGCCAGCAGCTTGGAAGGCAGGGGAGTTAAGGAGTACTTC	CASSLEGRGVKEYF
NA	NA	TRBJ1-1	TRBV6-2/TRBV6-3	TGTGCCAGCACCCATGACAGATACACTGAAGCTTTCTTT	CASTHDRYTEAFF
NA	NA	TRBJ2-2	TRBV7-7	TGTGCTAGCAGCTCAGGGAGATTCGCGAACACCGGGGAGCTGTTTTTT	CASSSGRFANTGELFF
few	TRBD2	TRBJ2-1	TRBV29-1	TGCAGCGTTGAATCTGGACTAGCGGAGGTTTACAATGAGCAGTTCTTC	CSVESGLAEVYNEQFF
many	NA	TRBJ2-5	TRBV29-1	TGCAGCGTTGAAACGACTTCAGAGACCCAGTACTTC	CSVETTSETQYF
few	TRBD1	TRBJ2-2	TRBV7-2	TGTGCCAGCAGCAACGGACAGGGGGCGAACACCGGGGAGCTGTTTTTT	CASSNGQGANTGELFF
NA	NA	TRBJ2-7	TRBV7-9	TGTGCCAGCAGCCCCACTCTCCTCCTCGGCGAGCAGTACTTC	CASSPTLLLGEQYF
NA	TRBD2	TRBJ2-3	TRBV5-1	TGCGCCAGCAGACTAGCGGGGGATCTGCCAGATACGCAGTATTTT	CASRLAGDLPDTQYF
many	NA	TRBJ1-5	TRBV5-1	TGCGCCAGCAGTACGGGAGGGACTGAGGAAAATCAGCCCCAGCATTTT	CASSTGGTEENQPQHF
NA	NA	TRBJ2-1	TRBV10-3	TGTGCCATCAGTGAGGGTGGCGGGACCCCCTACAATGAGCAGTTCTTC	CAISEGGGTPYNEQFF
NA	NA	TRBJ2-1	TRBV4-3	TGCGCCAGCAGCCAAGGGGGGCCTGCTTACAATGAGCAGTTCTTC	CASSQGGPAYNEQFF
few	NA	TRBJ2-1	TRBV11-3	TGTGCCAGCAGCATGACAGGTTCCTACAATGAGCAGTTCTTC	CASSMTGSYNEQFF
few	TRBD2	TRBJ2-5	TRBV7-2	TGTGCCAGCAGCTTAGGCCGGACTAGCGGGGGGGTCCAGTACTTC	CASSLGRTSGGVQYF
NA	TRBD1	TRBJ2-3	TRBV28	TGTGCCAGCAGTTTTCCGGGACAGGGTACTAGCACAGATACGCAGTATTTT	CASSFPGQGTSTDTQYF
NA	NA	TRBJ1-5	TRBV6-5	TGTGCCAGCAGTTACTCCGGTGGGACCCTAGGGAGCAATCAGCCCCAGCATTTT	CASSYSGGTLGSNQPQHF
NA	TRBD2	TRBJ2-1	TRBV4-3	TGCGCCAGCAGCCAAGACTTTGGACTAGCGGGAGGGAATGAGCAGTTCTTC	CASSQDFGLAGGNEQFF
few	NA	TRBJ2-1	TRBV28	TGTGCCAGCAGATTCAGGACAGCATACAATGAGCAGTTCTTC	CASRFRTAYNEQFF
few	NA	TRBJ1-6	TRBV7-8	TGTGCCAGCAGCTTCCGAGGGGGATTATACCAGAGCTCCTATAATTCACCCCTCCACTTT	CASSFRGGLYQSSYNSPLHF
few	TRBD1	TRBJ1-1	TRBV4-2	TGTGCCAGCAGCGGACAGGGGTCGATGAACACTGAAGCTTTCTTT	CASSGQGSMNTEAFF
few	NA	TRBJ1-2	TRBV18	TGTGCCAGCTCACCATTGTGGACAGAGAACTATGGCTACACCTTC	CASSPLWTENYGYTF
many	NA	TRBJ1-6	TRBV20-1	TGCAGTGCTAGAGATCAGGGTAGGGGTTCACCCCTCCACTTT	CSARDQGRGSPLHF
few	NA	TRBJ1-1	TRBV7-6	TGTGCCAGCAGCGTTTGGCCTAACACTGAAGCTTTCTTT	CASSVWPNTEAFF
few	NA	TRBJ2-4	TRBV28	TGTGCCAGCAAACCCGGTTTCATCGGCGGAAACATTCAGTACTTC	CASKPGFIGGNIQYF
NA	TRBD2	TRBJ2-2	TRBV7-2	TGTGCCAGCAGCCCTAGCGGGAGATACACCGGGGAGCTGTTTTTT	CASSPSGRYTGELFF
few	TRBD1	TRBJ2-4	TRBV20-1	TGCAGTGCCAGCGGACAGGGAACCAACAAAAACATTCAGTACTTC	CSASGQGTNKNIQYF
NA	NA	TRBJ2-1	TRBV27	TGTGCCAGCAGTATAAACAGGGATGGTGAGCAGTTCTTC	CASSINRDGEQFF
few	NA	TRBJ1-3	TRBV6-5	TGTGCCAGCAGTTACCGAAGGGGGAGAGGAAACACCATATATTTT	CASSYRRGRGNTIYF
few	NA	TRBJ2-1	TRBV27	TGTGCCAGCAGTTTATCCCAGGGGACTGAGCAGTTCTTC	CASSLSQGTEQFF
few	NA	TRBJ1-3	TRBV6-1	TGTGCCAGCAGTCGATACCCCGGACGCGACACCATATATTTT	CASSRYPGRDTIYF